This T cell receptor (beta chain) emerged from a study of cytomegalovirus exposure and HLA in healthy donors. Findings and caveats of the study: HLA allele associations emerged for 17,000 or so TCR beta sequences in a later analysis, at 0.05 false discovery rate.

PCR was performed using 60 Vbeta and 13 Jbeta primers. The data were produced by immunoSEQ multiplex PCR, yet TCRdb's version contains in-frame clones alone and is incomplete. The table includes 110,000 or so clones, 83% detected once. Everyone who donated was a healthy bone marrow donor. This clone was counted a single time. The target antigen is unknown. Germline CDR1 is MNHEY and CDR2 is SVGAGI. CDR3 size: 14 residues. Trimming shortened V by 8 bases and J by 5 bases, and 19 bases separated the two germline ends. Sample: PBMCs. V is TRBV6-5 and J is TRBJ2-7; the D gene is possibly TRBD1 (5 bases). The TCR originated in a man in his late teens or twenties in good health and CMV-seronegative. The CDR3 loop is CASLKGLGLNEQYF. The DNA of the CDR3 is TGTGCCAGCCTCAAGGGGCTAGGGTTGAACGAGCAGTACTTC.